The 5 T cell receptor beta chains in this list originate from one sample, sequenced in a study of beta chain features in type 1 diabetes. The antigens these receptors bind are not known. The study, taken as a whole, reports: Moderately but significantly shorter TCRB CDR3s were found in Type 1 diabetes patients in all four CD4+ subsets.

As every portion of the isolated RNA was reverse transcribed, the sequencing read expressed TCRB transcripts. TCRdb keeps only in-frame clones here, not all; method: immunoSEQ multiplex PCR. The sample has about 300,000 clones, 13% seen once. Sequencing input: naive CD4+ T cells from blood. The receptors here all came from a woman aged 18-30 years with type 1 diabetes.

Only a few counts were recorded for this clone. The chain recombines TRBV6-5 with TRBJ2-5, with 9 bases matching TRBD1. CDR3 length: 16 amino acids. Germline V gene sequence: CDR1 MNHEY, CDR2 SVGAGI. V dropped 0 bases and J dropped 1; count of bases not matched to a gene: 3. As DNA, the CDR3 is TGTGCCAGCAGTTACTCGGGGACAGGGACCCAAGAGACCCAGTACTTC. Encoded protein: CASSYSGTGTQETQYF.

This clone was seen a handful of times. The gene calls are TRBV9 and TRBJ1-1; the match to TRBD1 covers 7 bases. The germline CDR1 and CDR2 sequences are SGDLS and YYNGEE. The CDR3 contains 14 residues. With V trimmed by 3 bases and J by 5 bases, 7 bases remained unmatched. DNA of the CDR3: TGTGCCAGCAGCGCGACAGGGATCTTTACTGAAGCTTTCTTT. It encodes CASSATGIFTEAFF.

The chain combines TRBV6-5 with TRBJ2-1; the match to TRBD2 covers 8 bases. With 2 bases clipped from V and 10 bases from J, the junction kept 13 bases outside the gene matches. The CDR3 is made up of 16 amino acids. Germline CDR1 MNHEY, CDR2 SVGAGI. In DNA form, the CDR3 reads TGTGCCAGCAGTTACCTGGCGGGAGGTTGGGGGAAGGAGCAGTTCTTC. Protein sequence: CASSYLAGGWGKEQFF.

This clone was counted between two and nine times. V gene TRBV6-5 combines with J gene TRBJ2-1, with D perhaps matching TRBD2 (7 bases). This CDR3 spans 15 amino acids. V lost 5 bases to trimming and J lost 8 bases, with 19 bases between them. Germline CDR1 and CDR2: MNHEY and SVGAGI. DNA for the CDR3: TGTGCCAGCAGTCCGCCGGGGGGCCCCGGCTATGAGCAGTTCTTC. It translates to CASSPPGGPGYEQFF.

On this clone: Other DNA sequences from this sample encode an identical CDR3 as well. The rearrangement uses TRBV30 and TRBJ1-2; tentative D call: TRBD1 (6 bases). The CDR3 contains 13 residues. The germline V gene has CDR1 GTSNPN and CDR2 SVGIG (reference sequence). The V and J ends lost 0 bases and 5 bases respectively, with 10 bases between them. DNA for the CDR3: TGTGCCTGGAGTGTACAGGGCGGTTATGGCTACACCTTC. Its protein is CAWSVQGGYGYTF.